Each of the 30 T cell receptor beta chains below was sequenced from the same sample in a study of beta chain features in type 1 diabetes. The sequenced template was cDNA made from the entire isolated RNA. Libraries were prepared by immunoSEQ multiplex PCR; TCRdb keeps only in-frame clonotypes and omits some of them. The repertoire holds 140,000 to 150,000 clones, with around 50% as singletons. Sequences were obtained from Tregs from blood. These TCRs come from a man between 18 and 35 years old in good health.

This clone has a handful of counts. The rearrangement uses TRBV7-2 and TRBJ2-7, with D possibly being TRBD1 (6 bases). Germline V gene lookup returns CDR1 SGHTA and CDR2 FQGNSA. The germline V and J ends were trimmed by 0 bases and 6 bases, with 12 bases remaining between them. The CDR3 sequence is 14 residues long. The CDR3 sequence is CASSLADSVTEQYF. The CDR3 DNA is TGTGCCAGCAGCTTAGCGGACAGTGTTACCGAGCAGTACTTC. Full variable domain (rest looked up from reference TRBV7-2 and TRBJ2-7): GAGVSQSPSNKVTEKGKDVELRCDPISGHTALYWYRQSLGQGLEFLIYFQGNSAPDKSGLPSDRFSAERTGGSVSTLTIQRTQQEDSAVYLCASSLADSVTEQYFGPGTRLTVT.

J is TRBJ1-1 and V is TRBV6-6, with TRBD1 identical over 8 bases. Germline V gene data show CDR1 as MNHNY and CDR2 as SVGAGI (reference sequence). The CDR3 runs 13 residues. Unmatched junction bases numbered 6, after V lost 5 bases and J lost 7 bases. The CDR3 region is CASSIPGTGEAFF. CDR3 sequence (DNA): TGTGCCAGCAGTATCCCCGGGACAGGTGAAGCTTTCTTT.

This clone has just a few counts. The CDR3, as DNA: TGTGCCAGCAGCTTAGTTGGCGGTGAGCAGTTCTTC. The encoded protein is CASSLVGGEQFF. The rearrangement joins TRBV7-2 to TRBJ2-1, with D unclear. Germline V gene sequence: CDR1 SGHTA, CDR2 FQGNSA. The CDR3 runs 12 residues. The germline V and J ends were trimmed by 1 base and 9 bases, with 7 bases remaining between them.

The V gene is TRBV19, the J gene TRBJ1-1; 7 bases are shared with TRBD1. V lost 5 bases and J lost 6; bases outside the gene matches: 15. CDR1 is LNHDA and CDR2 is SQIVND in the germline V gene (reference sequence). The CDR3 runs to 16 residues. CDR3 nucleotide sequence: TGTGCCAGTAGTCCGTATAACAGGGGACAAGGTGCTGAAGCTTTCTTT. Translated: CASSPYNRGQGAEAFF.

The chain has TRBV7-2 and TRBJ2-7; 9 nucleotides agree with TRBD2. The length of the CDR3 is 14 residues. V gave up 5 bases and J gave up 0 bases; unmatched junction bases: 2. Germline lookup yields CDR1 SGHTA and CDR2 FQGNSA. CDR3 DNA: TGTGCCAGCAGCATTAGCGGGAGCTCCTACGAGCAGTACTTC. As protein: CASSISGSSYEQYF.

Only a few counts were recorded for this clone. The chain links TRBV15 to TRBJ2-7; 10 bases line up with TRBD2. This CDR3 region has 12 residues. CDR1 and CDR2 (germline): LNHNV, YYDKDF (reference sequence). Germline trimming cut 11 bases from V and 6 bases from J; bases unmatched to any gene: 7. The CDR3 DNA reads TGTGCCGGGCAGCGGGAGGGCCGCGAGCAGTACTTC. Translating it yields CAGQREGREQYF. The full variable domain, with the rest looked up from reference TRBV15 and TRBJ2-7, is DAMVIQNPRYQVTQFGKPVTLSCSQTLNHNVMYWYQQKSSQAPKLLFHYYDKDFNNEADTPDNFQSRRPNTSFCFLDIRSPGLGDTAMYLCAGQREGREQYFGPGTRLTVT.

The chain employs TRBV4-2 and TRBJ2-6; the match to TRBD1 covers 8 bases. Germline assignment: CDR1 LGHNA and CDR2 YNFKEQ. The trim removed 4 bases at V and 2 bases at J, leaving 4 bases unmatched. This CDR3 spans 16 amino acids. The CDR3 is CASSPGTGAGANVLTF. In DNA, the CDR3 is TGTGCCAGCAGCCCCGGGACAGGCGCTGGGGCCAACGTCCTGACTTTC.

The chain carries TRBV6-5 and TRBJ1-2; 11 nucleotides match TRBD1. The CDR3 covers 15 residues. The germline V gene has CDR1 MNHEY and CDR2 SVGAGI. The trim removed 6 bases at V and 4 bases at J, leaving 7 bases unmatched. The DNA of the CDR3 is TGTGCCAGCAGGGACCGGGACAGGGGGACCTATGGCTACACCTTC. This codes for CASRDRDRGTYGYTF.

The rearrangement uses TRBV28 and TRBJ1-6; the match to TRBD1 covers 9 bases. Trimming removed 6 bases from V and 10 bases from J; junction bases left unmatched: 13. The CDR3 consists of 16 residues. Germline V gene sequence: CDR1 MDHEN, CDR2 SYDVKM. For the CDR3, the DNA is TGTGCCAGCAGCATCCGGTTCAGACAGGGGGGATCACCCCTCCACTTT. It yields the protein CASSIRFRQGGSPLHF.

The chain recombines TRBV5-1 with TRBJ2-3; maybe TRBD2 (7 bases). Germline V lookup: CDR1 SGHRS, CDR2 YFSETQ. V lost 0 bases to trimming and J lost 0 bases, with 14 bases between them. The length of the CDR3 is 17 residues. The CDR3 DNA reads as TGCGCCAGCAGCTTGGTTTTTGGGGGGGCCAGCACAGATACGCAGTATTTT. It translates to CASSLVFGGASTDTQYF.

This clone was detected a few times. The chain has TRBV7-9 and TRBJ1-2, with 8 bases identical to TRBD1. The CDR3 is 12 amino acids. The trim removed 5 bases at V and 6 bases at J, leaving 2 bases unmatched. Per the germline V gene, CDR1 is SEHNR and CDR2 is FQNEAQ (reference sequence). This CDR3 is CASSDRGNGYTF. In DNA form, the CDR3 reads TGTGCCAGCAGCGACAGGGGAAATGGCTACACCTTC.

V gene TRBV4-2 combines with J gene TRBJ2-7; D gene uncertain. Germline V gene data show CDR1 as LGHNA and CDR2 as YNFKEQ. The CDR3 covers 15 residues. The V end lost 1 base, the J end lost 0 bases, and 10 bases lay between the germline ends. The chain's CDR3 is CASSQVAVSSYEQYF. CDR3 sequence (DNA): TGTGCCAGCAGCCAAGTTGCGGTTAGCTCCTACGAGCAGTACTTC.

The CDR3: CATWGSEGLLTGELFF. CDR3 in DNA: TGTGCCACCTGGGGGTCCGAGGGACTACTCACCGGGGAGCTGTTTTTT. V is TRBV10-3 and J is TRBJ2-2; TRBD2 matches at 7 bases. Losses at the gene ends were 10 bases for V and 4 bases for J; bases not matched to a gene: 15. The CDR3 consists of 16 residues. Germline V gene lookup returns CDR1 ENHRY and CDR2 SYGVKD.

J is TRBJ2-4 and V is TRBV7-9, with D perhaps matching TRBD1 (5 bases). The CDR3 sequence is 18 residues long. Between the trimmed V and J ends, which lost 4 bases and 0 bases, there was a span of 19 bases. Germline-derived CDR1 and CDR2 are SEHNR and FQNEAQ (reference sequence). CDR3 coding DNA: TGTGCCAGCAGCTCGGCCGACGAAGGGGCTCTAGCCAAAAACATTCAGTACTTC. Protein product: CASSSADEGALAKNIQYF.

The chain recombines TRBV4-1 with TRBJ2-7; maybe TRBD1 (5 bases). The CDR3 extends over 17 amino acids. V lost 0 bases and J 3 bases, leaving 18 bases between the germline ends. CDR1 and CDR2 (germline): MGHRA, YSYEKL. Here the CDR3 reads CASSQDSARDIFYEQYF. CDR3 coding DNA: TGCGCCAGCAGCCAAGATTCGGCCAGGGATATCTTCTACGAGCAGTACTTC.

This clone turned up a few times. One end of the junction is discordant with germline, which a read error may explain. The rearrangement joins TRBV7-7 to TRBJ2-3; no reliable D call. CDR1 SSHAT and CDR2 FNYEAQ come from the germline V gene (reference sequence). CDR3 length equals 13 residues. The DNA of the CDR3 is TGTGCTAGCAGCTTGGCAGACACAGATACGCAGTATTTT. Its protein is CASSLADTDTQYF.

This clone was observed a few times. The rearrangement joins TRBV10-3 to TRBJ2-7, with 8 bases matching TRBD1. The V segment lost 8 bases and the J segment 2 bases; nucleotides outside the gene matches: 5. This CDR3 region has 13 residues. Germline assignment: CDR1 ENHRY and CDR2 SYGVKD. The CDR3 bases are TGTGCCATCTCCGGACAGGGCCCCTACGAGCAGTACTTC. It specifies CAISGQGPYEQYF.

The CDR3: CAWRNRGGSSYNSPLHF. The CDR3 DNA follows: TGTGCCTGGAGGAACCGAGGGGGCAGCTCCTATAATTCACCCCTCCACTTT. J is TRBJ1-6 and V is TRBV30; 7 bases fit TRBD1. With 3 bases clipped from V and 0 bases from J, the junction kept 8 bases outside the gene matches. Germline CDR1 reads GTSNPN; CDR2 reads SVGIG (reference sequence). This CDR3 contains 17 residues.

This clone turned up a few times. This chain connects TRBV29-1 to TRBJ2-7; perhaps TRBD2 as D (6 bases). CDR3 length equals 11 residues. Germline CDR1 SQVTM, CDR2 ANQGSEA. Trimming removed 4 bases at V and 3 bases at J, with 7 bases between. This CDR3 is CSVGLGYEQYF. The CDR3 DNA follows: TGCAGCGTTGGACTAGGCTACGAGCAGTACTTC.

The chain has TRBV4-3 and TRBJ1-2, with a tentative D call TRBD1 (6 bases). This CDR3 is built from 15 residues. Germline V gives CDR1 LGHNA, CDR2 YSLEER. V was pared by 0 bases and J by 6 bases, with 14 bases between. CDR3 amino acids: CASSQDRGGRHGYTF. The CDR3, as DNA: TGCGCCAGCAGCCAAGATAGAGGGGGTAGGCATGGCTACACCTTC.

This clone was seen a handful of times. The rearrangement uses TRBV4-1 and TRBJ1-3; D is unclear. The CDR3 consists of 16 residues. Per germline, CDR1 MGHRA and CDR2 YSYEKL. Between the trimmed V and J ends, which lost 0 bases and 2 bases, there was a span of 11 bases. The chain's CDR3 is CASSQDSRRTGNTIYF. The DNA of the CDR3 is TGCGCCAGCAGCCAAGACTCCCGCAGGACTGGAAACACCATATATTTT.

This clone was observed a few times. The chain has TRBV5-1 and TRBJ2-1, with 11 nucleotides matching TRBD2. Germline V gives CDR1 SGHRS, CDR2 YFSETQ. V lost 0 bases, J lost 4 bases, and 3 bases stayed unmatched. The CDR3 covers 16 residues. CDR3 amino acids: CASSLGGTSGYNEQFF. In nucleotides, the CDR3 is TGCGCCAGCAGCTTGGGCGGGACTAGCGGATACAATGAGCAGTTCTTC. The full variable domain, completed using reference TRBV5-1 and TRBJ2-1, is KAGVTQTPRYLIKTRGQQVTLSCSPISGHRSVSWYQQTPGQGLQFLFEYFSETQRNKGNFPGRFSGRQFSNSRSEMNVSTLELGDSALYLCASSLGGTSGYNEQFFGPGTRLTVL.

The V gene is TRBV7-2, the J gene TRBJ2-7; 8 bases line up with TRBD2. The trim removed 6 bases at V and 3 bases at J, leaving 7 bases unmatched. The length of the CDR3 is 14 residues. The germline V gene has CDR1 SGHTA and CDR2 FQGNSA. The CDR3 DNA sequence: TGTGCCAGCAGTACCAGCGGGGGCTACTACGAGCAGTACTTC. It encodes CASSTSGGYYEQYF.

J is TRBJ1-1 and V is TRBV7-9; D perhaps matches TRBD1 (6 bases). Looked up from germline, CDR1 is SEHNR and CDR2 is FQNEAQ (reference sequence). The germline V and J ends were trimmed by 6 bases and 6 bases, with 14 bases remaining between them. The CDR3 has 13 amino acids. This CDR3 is CASSFQGRPEAFF. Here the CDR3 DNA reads TGTGCCAGCAGTTTTCAGGGGCGTCCTGAAGCTTTCTTT.

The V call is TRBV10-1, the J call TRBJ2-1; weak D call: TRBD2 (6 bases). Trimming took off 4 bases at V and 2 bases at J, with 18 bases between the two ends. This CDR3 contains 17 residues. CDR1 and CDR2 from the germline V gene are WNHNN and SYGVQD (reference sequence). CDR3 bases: TGCGCCAGCAGTGTGCGAGCGGGCGTCTACCCCTACAATGAGCAGTTCTTC. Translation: CASSVRAGVYPYNEQFF.

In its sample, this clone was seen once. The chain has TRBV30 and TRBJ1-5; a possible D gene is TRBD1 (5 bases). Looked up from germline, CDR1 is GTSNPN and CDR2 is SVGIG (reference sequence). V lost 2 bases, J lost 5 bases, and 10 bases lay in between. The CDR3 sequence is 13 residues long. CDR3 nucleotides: TGTGCCTGGAGTATGCAGGGTTATCAGCCCCAGCATTTT. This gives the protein CAWSMQGYQPQHF.

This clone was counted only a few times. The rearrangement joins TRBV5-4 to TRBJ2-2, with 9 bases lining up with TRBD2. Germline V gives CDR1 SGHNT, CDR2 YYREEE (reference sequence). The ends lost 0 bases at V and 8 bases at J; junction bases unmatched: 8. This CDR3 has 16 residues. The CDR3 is CASSLASGGQAGELFF. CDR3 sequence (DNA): TGTGCCAGCAGCTTGGCCAGCGGGGGGCAGGCTGGGGAGCTGTTTTTT.

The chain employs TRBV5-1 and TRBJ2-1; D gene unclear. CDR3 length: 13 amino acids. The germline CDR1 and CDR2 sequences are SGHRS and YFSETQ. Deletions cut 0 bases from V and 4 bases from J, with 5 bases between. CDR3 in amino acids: CASSLVGYNEQFF. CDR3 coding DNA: TGCGCCAGCAGCTTGGTCGGTTACAATGAGCAGTTCTTC. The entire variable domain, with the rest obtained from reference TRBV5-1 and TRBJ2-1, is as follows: KAGVTQTPRYLIKTRGQQVTLSCSPISGHRSVSWYQQTPGQGLQFLFEYFSETQRNKGNFPGRFSGRQFSNSRSEMNVSTLELGDSALYLCASSLVGYNEQFFGPGTRLTVL.

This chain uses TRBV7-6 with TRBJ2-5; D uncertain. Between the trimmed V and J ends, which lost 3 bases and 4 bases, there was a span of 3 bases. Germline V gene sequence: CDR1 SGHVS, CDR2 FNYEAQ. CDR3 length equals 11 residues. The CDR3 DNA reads TGTGCCAGCAGCTTCGGAGAGACCCAGTACTTC. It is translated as CASSFGETQYF.

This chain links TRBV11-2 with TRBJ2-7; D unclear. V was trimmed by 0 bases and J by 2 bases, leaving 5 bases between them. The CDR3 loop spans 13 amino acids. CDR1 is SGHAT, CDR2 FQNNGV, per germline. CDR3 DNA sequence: TGTGCCAGCAGCTTAGACAGTCCCTACGAGCAGTACTTC. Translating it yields CASSLDSPYEQYF.